This T cell receptor (beta chain) is from a study of blood T cell repertoires in COVID-19. Trimming took 1 base from V and 1 from J, leaving 4 bases between them. This CDR3 is 13 amino acids long. Germline V gene data show CDR1 as MDHEN and CDR2 as SYDVKM. Here immunoSEQ multiplex PCR was the method, and the copy in TCRdb shows in-frame clones only, minus some. The top ten hold around 7.5% of the sample, which has 240,000 or so clones, roughly 81% seen once. The count of this clone is one. The sequence derives from a woman of 80 years or more with COVID-19, enrolled during active disease. J is TRBJ2-5 and V is TRBV28; D not resolved. The sample was peripheral blood. DNA for the CDR3: TGTGCCAGCAGTTTATACAGCCAAGAGACCCAGTACTTC. This gives the protein CASSLYSQETQYF. The full variable domain, its missing parts supplied by reference TRBV28 and TRBJ2-5, is DVKVTQSSRYLVKRTGEKVFLECVQDMDHENMFWYRQDPGLGLRLIYFSYDVKMKEKGDIPEGYSVSREKKERFSLILESASTNQTSMYLCASSLYSQETQYFGPGTRLLVL.